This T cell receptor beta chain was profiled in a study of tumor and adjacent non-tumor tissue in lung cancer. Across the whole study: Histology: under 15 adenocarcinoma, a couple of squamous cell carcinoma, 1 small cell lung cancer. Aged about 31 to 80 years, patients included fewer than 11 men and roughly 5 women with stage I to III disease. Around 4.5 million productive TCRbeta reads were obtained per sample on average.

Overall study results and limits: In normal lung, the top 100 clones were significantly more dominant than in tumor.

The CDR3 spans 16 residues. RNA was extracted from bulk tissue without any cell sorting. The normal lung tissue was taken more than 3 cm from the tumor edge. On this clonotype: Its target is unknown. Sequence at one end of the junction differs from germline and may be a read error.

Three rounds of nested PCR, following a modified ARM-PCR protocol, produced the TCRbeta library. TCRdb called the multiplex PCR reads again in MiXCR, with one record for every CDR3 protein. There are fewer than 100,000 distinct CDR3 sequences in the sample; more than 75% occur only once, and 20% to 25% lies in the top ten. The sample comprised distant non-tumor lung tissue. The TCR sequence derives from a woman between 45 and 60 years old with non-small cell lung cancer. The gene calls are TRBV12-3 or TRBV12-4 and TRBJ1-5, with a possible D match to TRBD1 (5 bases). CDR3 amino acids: CASQKRQGDGNQPKHF. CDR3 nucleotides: TGTGCCAGCCAAAAAAGGCAGGGTGATGGCAATCAGCCCAAGCATTTC.